The 15 T cell receptor beta chains listed next were all sequenced from one sample in a study of PD-L1 blockade in urothelial cancer (dated 2017 in TCRdb). Library creation used the immunoSEQ multiplex PCR assay. In TCRdb, the immuneACCESS table is reduced to in-frame sequences with V and J assigned. These tables do not hold every clone; where another copy was compared, an unresolved V gene accounts for under half, and the others remain unexplained. The sample has fewer than 85,000 clones on record, about 83% of them singletons. The ten largest clones capture roughly 8.3% of the sample. The time point label corresponds to: pretreatment peripheral blood. The specimen comprised PBMCs, sampled around atezolizumab (anti-PD-L1) treatment. These receptors all come from a woman in her 70s with urothelial cancer.

In its sample, this clone was seen once. The gene calls are TRBV18 and TRBJ2-5; the match to TRBD1 covers 9 bases. Losses at the gene ends were 4 bases for V and 1 base for J; bases not matched to a gene: 4. From germline, CDR1 is KGHSH and CDR2 LQKENI. This CDR3 spans 15 amino acids. CDR3 loop: CASSQGQGFQETQYF. CDR3 bases: TGTGCCAGCTCACAGGGACAGGGATTCCAAGAGACCCAGTACTTC. Together with reference TRBV18 and TRBJ2-5, the CDR3 gives the full variable domain: NAGVMQNPRHLVRRRGQEARLRCSPMKGHSHVYWYRQLPEEGLKFMVYLQKENIIDESGMPKERFSAEFPKEGPSILRIQQVVRGDSAAYFCASSQGQGFQETQYFGPGTRLLVL.

The chain employs TRBV30 and TRBJ2-1; TRBD1 is a possible D gene (7 bases). Germline V lookup: CDR1 GTSNPN, CDR2 SVGIG (reference sequence). CDR3 size: 12 residues. The V gene lost 3 bases and the J gene lost 10 bases, with 13 bases spanning the gap. This CDR3 reads CAWRWAGGEQFF. The CDR3 coding sequence is TGTGCCTGGAGATGGGCAGGGGGGGAGCAGTTCTTC. Variable domain in full (rest from reference TRBV30 and TRBJ2-1): SQTIHQWPATLVQPVGSPLSLECTVEGTSNPNLYWYRQAAGRGLQLLFYSVGIGQISSEVPQNLSASRPQDRQFILSSKKLLLSDSGFYLCAWRWAGGEQFFGPGTRLTVL.

The rearrangement links TRBV7-9 to TRBJ2-7, with no clear D. CDR1 is SEHNR and CDR2 is FQNEAQ in the germline V gene (reference sequence). Trimming left V 5 bases short and J 6 bases short, with 17 bases between. The CDR3 length is 14 residues. The CDR3 loop is CASSPAYGSFEQYF. The CDR3 DNA is TGTGCCAGCAGCCCCGCGTATGGTAGTTTCGAGCAGTACTTC.

Only a few counts were recorded for this clone. The chain employs TRBV30 and TRBJ1-1; TRBD1 agrees at 7 bases. J lost 5 bases, V lost 8 bases, and 8 bases had no gene match. Germline lookup yields CDR1 GTSNPN and CDR2 SVGIG (reference sequence). This CDR3 has 12 amino acids. The CDR3 here is CASSQGETEAFF. The CDR3 nucleotides are TGTGCCAGTTCTCAGGGGGAGACTGAAGCTTTCTTT.

This chain uses TRBV28 with TRBJ2-7; the match to TRBD1 covers 8 bases. The CDR3 has 14 amino acids. Germline trimming cut 10 bases from V and 5 bases from J; bases unmatched to any gene: 13. Germline values: CDR1 MDHEN, CDR2 SYDVKM. As DNA, the CDR3 is TGTGCCAACATGCTCAGGACAGGGTCCCACGAGCAGTACTTC. Its protein product is CANMLRTGSHEQYF.

The chain links TRBV5-4 to TRBJ1-4; no reliable D call. Between the trimmed V and J ends, which lost 2 bases and 2 bases, there was a span of 7 bases. Germline values: CDR1 SGHNT, CDR2 YYREEE (reference sequence). The CDR3 runs 14 residues. As DNA, the CDR3 is TGTGCCAGCAGCTTAGGAGGGACTAATGAAAAACTGTTTTTT. Amino acids: CASSLGGTNEKLFF.

Regarding this clone: At one end, the junction sequence differs from germline, possibly due to a read error. The chain links TRBV9 to TRBJ1-2; TRBD1 matches at 9 bases. Germline CDR1 and CDR2: SGDLS and YYNGEE. The CDR3 loop spans 15 amino acids. The CDR3 DNA follows: TGTGCCAGCAGCGCAAGGACAGGGGCCAACTATGACTACACCTTC. As protein: CASSARTGANYDYTF.

The CDR3 reads CASSSDRGAFEQYF. For the CDR3, the DNA is TGTGCCAGCAGCTCGGACCGCGGGGCGTTCGAGCAGTACTTC. This chain links TRBV7-2 with TRBJ2-7, with D perhaps matching TRBD2 (6 bases). V lost 4 bases and J lost 6, with 16 bases in between. The germline V gene has CDR1 SGHTA and CDR2 FQGNSA. The CDR3 contains 14 residues.

This chain uses TRBV5-1 with TRBJ1-2; 7 nucleotides agree with TRBD1. The CDR3 sequence is 15 residues long. V lost 0 bases to trimming and J lost 1 base; unmatched junction nucleotides: 3. Germline CDR1 and CDR2: SGHRS and YFSETQ. The CDR3 bases are TGCGCCAGCAGCTTGGGACAGGGATATAACTATGGCTACACCTTC. As protein: CASSLGQGYNYGYTF.

This CDR3 is CASSLAENFYEQYF. The DNA for the CDR3 is TGCGCCAGCAGCTTGGCCGAGAACTTCTACGAGCAGTACTTC. V is TRBV5-1 and J is TRBJ2-7; D not certain. CDR1 is SGHRS and CDR2 is YFSETQ in the germline V gene. This CDR3 has 14 amino acids. With 0 bases removed from V and 3 bases from J, the gap between germline ends came to 10 bases.

The chain carries TRBV6-6 and TRBJ2-3; 10 bases map to TRBD1. J lost 2 bases, V lost 5 bases, and 7 bases had no gene match. The CDR3 contains 16 residues. Germline CDR1 reads MNHNY; CDR2 reads SVGAGI (reference sequence). DNA of the CDR3: TGTGCCAGCAGTCAAGGAGGGACAGGGGACACAGATACGCAGTATTTT. It encodes CASSQGGTGDTDTQYF.

This clone came up a few times. This chain links TRBV19 with TRBJ2-5; the match to TRBD2 covers 7 bases. J lost 5 bases, V lost 5 bases, and 11 bases had no gene match. Germline CDR1 and CDR2: LNHDA and SQIVND (reference sequence). This CDR3 spans 15 amino acids. This CDR3 is CASSPGEGSGETQYF. CDR3 DNA: TGTGCCAGTAGTCCGGGGGAGGGATCTGGGGAGACCCAGTACTTC. The variable domain in full, completed from reference TRBV19 and TRBJ2-5, reads DGGITQSPKYLFRKEGQNVTLSCEQNLNHDAMYWYRQDPGQGLRLIYYSQIVNDFQKGDIAEGYSVSREKKESFPLTVTSAQKNPTAFYLCASSPGEGSGETQYFGPGTRLLVL.

The chain employs TRBV11-2 and TRBJ2-5; D is unresolved. Germline V gene data show CDR1 as SGHAT and CDR2 as FQNNGV. The V end lost 0 bases, the J end lost 2 bases, and 7 bases lay between the germline ends. The CDR3 covers 14 residues. This chain's CDR3 is CASSLDLVQETQYF. The CDR3 DNA follows: TGTGCCAGCAGCTTAGATCTAGTACAAGAGACCCAGTACTTC.

This chain links TRBV28 with TRBJ1-6, with 7 bases fitting TRBD1. Trimming at V came to 5 bases and at J to 7 bases, leaving 14 bases not matched to a gene. The CDR3 is 17 residues long. Germline CDR1 and CDR2: MDHEN and SYDVKM. CDR3 bases: TGTGCCAGCAGTGTAGGGGACAGCCCTCCTCTAAATTCACCCCTCCACTTT. Protein: CASSVGDSPPLNSPLHF.

The chain carries TRBV6-5 and TRBJ1-2, with D unclear. The ends were cut back, 6 bases at V and 2 bases at J, with 13 bases in the middle. There are 14 residues in the CDR3. The germline gives CDR1 MNHEY, CDR2 SVGAGI. For the CDR3, the DNA is TGTGCCAGCAGAAACCCATCTGGCAACTATGGCTACACCTTC. Amino acid sequence: CASRNPSGNYGYTF.